The 9 T cell receptor beta chains below were found in one sample sequenced in a study of molecular identifiers for immune sequencing clone quantification. TCRdb re-called the PCR reads through MiXCR, storing one row per CDR3 protein. Of about half a million distinct CDR3 sequences listed, 20% to 25% are singletons. Material: naive CD8+ T cells from blood, with Jurkat cell RNA spiked in. Sample subset: FACS-sorted CD8+CD4-CCR7+CD45RA+ naive T cells. Receptors were obtained from a human donor in good health. Some libraries in this study had Jurkat cell RNA spiked in.

About this clonotype: A junction end diverges from the germline sequence, so it may reflect a read error. This chain uses TRBV14 with TRBJ2-1; the match to TRBD2 covers 8 bases. The CDR3 spans 15 residues. Germline lookup yields CDR1 SGHDN and CDR2 FVKESK. The CDR3 spells CASGQPSGGVYEQFF. The CDR3, as DNA: TGTGCCAGCGGCCAACCCTCGGGAGGGGTTTATGAGCAGTTCTTC.

The rearrangement links TRBV13 to TRBJ2-7; TRBD1 might be the D (5 bases). This CDR3 has 15 amino acids. V dropped 1 base and J dropped 7 bases, with 17 bases sitting between them. CDR1 and CDR2 from the germline V gene are PRHDT and FYEKMQ (reference sequence). As DNA, the CDR3 is TGTGCCAGCAGCTTAGCGGCAGGGCCTTCAAGGGAGCAGTACTTC. It specifies CASSLAAGPSREQYF.

This clonotype turned up a few times. The rearrangement links TRBV28 to TRBJ2-1; no clear D gene. Germline values: CDR1 MDHEN, CDR2 SYDVKM. The CDR3 extends over 11 amino acids. The V and J ends lost 1 base and 8 bases respectively, with 3 bases between them. The CDR3 DNA sequence: TGTGCCAGCAGTTTATCCTATGAGCAGTTCTTC. Translating gives CASSLSYEQFF.

The count of this clonotype is one. The chain couples TRBV5-3 to TRBJ1-6, with TRBD1 matching over 7 bases. TRBV5-3 is reported as an ORF; its role is uncertain. The CDR3 length is 16 residues. Losses at the gene ends were 3 bases for V and 8 bases for J; bases not matched to a gene: 11. The CDR3: CARSSGQEALDSPLHF. CDR3 sequence (DNA): TGTGCCAGAAGCTCCGGACAGGAGGCATTGGATTCACCCCTCCACTTT.

This clonotype was found many times. The J gene is TRBJ1-1, the V gene TRBV6-1; D not resolved. Trimming took off 2 bases at V and 2 bases at J, with 9 bases between the two ends. This CDR3 spans 14 amino acids. The V gene's germline CDR1 is MNHNS and CDR2 SASEGT. CDR3 DNA: TGTGCCAGCAGTGAATTGGCGACTAACACTGAAGCTTTCTTT. As protein: CASSELATNTEAFF.

The chain is built from TRBV19 and TRBJ2-3; possible D gene TRBD1, 6 bases. The V gene's germline CDR1 is LNHDA and CDR2 SQIVND (reference sequence). The CDR3 is made up of 13 amino acids. Trimming stripped 10 bases from V and 0 bases from J, with 11 bases between. The chain's CDR3 is CATGTTSTDTQYF. The CDR3 nucleotides are TGTGCCACGGGGACAACTAGCACAGATACGCAGTATTTT.

This clonotype showed up just a few times. The chain is built from TRBV16 and TRBJ1-1; no clear D gene. Germline V gene lookup returns CDR1 KGHSY and CDR2 FQNENV. Trimming removed 0 bases at V and 1 base at J, with 9 bases between. The CDR3 is 15 amino acids. The CDR3 protein is CASSQSLSGNTEAFF. The CDR3 DNA reads TGTGCCAGCAGCCAATCTCTGTCGGGGAACACTGAAGCTTTCTTT.

The CDR3 here is CASRPTGGQNNEQFF. CDR3 coding DNA: TGTGCCAGCAGACCTACCGGGGGACAGAACAATGAGCAGTTCTTC. The rearrangement links TRBV28 to TRBJ2-1, with a weak D call TRBD1 (7 bases). V lost 6 bases, J lost 5 bases, and 17 bases lay in between. The CDR3 contains 15 residues. Germline CDR1 MDHEN, CDR2 SYDVKM.

The CDR3 DNA follows: TGTGCCAGCAGCTGGGGGAGCGGCTACAATGAGCAGTTCTTC. It yields the protein CASSWGSGYNEQFF. This sequence joins TRBV11-3 and TRBJ2-1; perhaps D is TRBD1 or TRBD2 (5 bases each). Trimming took 4 bases from V and 3 from J, leaving 10 bases between them. This CDR3 is 14 amino acids long. CDR1 and CDR2 (germline): SGHNT, YENEEA.